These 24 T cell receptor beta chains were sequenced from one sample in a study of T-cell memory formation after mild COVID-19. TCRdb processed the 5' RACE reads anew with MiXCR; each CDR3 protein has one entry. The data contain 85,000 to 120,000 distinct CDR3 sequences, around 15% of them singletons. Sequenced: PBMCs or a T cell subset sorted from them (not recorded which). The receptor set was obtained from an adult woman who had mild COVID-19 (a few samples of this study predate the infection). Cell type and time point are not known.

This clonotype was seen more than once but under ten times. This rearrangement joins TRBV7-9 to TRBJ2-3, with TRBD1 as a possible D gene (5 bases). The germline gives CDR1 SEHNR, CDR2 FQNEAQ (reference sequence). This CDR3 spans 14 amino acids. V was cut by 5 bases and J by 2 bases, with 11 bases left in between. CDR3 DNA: TGTGCCAGCAGCCAAACAGGAAACACAGATACGCAGTATTTT. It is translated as CASSQTGNTDTQYF.

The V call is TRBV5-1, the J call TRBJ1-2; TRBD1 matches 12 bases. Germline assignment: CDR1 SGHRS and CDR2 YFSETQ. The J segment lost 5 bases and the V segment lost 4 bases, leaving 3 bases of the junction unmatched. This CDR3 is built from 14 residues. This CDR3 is CASSGGQGAYGYTF. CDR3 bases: TGCGCCAGCAGCGGGGGACAGGGGGCTTATGGCTACACCTTC.

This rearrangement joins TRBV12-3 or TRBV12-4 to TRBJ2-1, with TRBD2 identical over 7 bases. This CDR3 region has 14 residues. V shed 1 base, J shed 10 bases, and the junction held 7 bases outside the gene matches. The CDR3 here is CASSLVGGPREQFF. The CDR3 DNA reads TGTGCCAGCAGTTTAGTGGGAGGGCCTCGGGAGCAGTTCTTC.

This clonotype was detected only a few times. The CDR3 DNA is TGCAGTGCTAGAGAGTTATGGCGTAGCGGACTAAACAATGAGCAGTTCTTC. Translated: CSARELWRSGLNNEQFF. This chain connects TRBV20-1 to TRBJ2-1, with D possibly matching TRBD2 (6 bases). Trimming removed 0 bases from V and 5 bases from J, with 20 bases in between. CDR1 is DFQATT and CDR2 is SNEGSKA in the germline V gene (reference sequence). The CDR3 is made up of 17 amino acids.

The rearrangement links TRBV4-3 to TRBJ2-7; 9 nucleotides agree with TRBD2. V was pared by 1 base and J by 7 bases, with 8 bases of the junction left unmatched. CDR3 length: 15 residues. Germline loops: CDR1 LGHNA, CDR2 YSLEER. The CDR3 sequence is CASSQGWLAGQEQYF. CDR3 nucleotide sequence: TGCGCCAGCAGCCAAGGGTGGCTAGCGGGACAAGAGCAGTACTTC.

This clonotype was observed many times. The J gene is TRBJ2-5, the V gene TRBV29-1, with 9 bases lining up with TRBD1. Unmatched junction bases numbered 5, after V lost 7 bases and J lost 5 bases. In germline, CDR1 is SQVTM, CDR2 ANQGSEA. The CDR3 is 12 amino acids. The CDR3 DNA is TGCAGCGCCACAGGGGGCAAGGAGACCCAGTACTTC. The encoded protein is CSATGGKETQYF.

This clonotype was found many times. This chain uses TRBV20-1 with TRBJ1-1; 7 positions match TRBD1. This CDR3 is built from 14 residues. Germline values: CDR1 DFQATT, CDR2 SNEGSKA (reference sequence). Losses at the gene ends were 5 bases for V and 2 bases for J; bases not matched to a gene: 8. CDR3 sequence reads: CSAFFRGGNTEAFF. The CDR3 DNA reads TGCAGTGCTTTCTTCAGGGGGGGAAACACTGAAGCTTTCTTT.

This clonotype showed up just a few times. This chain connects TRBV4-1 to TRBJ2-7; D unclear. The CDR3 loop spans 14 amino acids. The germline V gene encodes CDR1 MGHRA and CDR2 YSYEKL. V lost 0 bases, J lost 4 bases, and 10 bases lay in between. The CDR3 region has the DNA TGCGCCAGCAGCCAAGAGACACGATTTTACGAGCAGTACTTC. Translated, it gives CASSQETRFYEQYF.

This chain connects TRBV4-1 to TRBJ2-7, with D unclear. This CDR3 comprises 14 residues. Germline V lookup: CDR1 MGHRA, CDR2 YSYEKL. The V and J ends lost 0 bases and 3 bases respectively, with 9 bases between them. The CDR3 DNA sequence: TGCGCCAGCAGCCAAGATGTCAGGATCTACGAGCAGTACTTC. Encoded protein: CASSQDVRIYEQYF.

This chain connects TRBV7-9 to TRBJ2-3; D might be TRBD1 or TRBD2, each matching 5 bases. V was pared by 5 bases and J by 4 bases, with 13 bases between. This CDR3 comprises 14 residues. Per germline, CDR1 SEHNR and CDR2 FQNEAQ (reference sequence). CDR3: CASSLGTDADTQYF. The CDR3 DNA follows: TGTGCCAGCAGCCTCGGGACGGACGCAGATACGCAGTATTTT.

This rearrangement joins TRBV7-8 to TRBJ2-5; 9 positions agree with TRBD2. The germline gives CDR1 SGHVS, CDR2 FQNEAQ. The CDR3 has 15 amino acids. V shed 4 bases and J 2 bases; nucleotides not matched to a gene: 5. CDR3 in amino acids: CASSYLAGLQETQYF. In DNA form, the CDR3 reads TGTGCCAGCAGCTACCTAGCGGGACTTCAAGAGACCCAGTACTTC.

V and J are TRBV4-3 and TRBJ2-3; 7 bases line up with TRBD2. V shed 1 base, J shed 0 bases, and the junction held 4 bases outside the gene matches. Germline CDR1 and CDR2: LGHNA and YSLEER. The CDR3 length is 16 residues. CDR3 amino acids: CASSQGGSGSTDTQYF. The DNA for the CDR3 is TGCGCCAGCAGCCAAGGTGGTAGCGGGAGCACAGATACGCAGTATTTT.

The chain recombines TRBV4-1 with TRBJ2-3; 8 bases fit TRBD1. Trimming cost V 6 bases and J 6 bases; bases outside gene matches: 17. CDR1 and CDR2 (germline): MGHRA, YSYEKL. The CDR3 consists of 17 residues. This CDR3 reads CASSPYRRQGIMDTQYF. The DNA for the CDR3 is TGCGCCAGCAGTCCATACCGACGACAGGGGATTATGGATACGCAGTATTTT.

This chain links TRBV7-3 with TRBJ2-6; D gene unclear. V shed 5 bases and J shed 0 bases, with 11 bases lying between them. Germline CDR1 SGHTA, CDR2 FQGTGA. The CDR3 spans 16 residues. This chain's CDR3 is CASSPPWDSGANVLTF. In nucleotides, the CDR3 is TGTGCCAGCAGCCCCCCTTGGGACTCTGGGGCCAACGTCCTGACTTTC.

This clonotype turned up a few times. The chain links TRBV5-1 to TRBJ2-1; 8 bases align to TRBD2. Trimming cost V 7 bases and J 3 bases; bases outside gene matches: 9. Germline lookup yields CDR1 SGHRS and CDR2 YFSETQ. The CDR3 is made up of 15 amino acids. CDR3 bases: TGCGCCAGCGGGGGTAGCGGGGCGAACTACAATGAGCAGTTCTTC. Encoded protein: CASGGSGANYNEQFF.

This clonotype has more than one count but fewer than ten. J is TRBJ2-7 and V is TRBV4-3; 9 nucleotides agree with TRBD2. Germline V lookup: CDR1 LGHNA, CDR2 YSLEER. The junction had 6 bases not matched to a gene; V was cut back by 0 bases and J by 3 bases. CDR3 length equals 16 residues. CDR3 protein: CASSQDPRAGGYEQYF. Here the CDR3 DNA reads TGCGCCAGCAGCCAAGACCCAAGAGCGGGGGGCTACGAGCAGTACTTC.

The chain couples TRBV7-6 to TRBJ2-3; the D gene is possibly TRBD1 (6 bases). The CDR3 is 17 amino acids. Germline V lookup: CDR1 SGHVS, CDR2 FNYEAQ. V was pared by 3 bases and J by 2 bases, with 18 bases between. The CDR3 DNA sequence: TGTGCCAGCAGCTTTCTCCAGGGGAGCAGAACCACAGATACGCAGTATTTT. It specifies CASSFLQGSRTTDTQYF.

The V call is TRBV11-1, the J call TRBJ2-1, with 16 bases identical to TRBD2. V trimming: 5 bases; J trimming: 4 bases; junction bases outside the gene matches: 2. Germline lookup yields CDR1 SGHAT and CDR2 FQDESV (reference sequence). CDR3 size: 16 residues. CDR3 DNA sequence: TGTGCCAGCAGCGGGACTAGCGGGGGGGAATACAATGAGCAGTTCTTC. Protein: CASSGTSGGEYNEQFF.

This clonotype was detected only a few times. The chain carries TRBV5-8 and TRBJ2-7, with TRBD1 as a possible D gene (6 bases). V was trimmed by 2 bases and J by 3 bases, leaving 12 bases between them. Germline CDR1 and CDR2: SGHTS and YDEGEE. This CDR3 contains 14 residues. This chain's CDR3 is CASSFYRENYEQYF. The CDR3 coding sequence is TGTGCCAGCAGCTTCTACAGGGAAAACTACGAGCAGTACTTC.

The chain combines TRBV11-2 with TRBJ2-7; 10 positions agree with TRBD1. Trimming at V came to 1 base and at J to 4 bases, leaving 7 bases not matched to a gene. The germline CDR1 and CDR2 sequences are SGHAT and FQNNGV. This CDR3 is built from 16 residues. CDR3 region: CASSLARTGGPYEQYF. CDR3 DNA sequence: TGTGCCAGCAGCTTAGCCCGGACAGGGGGGCCTTACGAGCAGTACTTC.

CDR3: CASSPRIGRRDIQYF. The CDR3 DNA sequence: TGTGCCAGCAGTCCCCGGATAGGCCGGCGGGACATTCAGTACTTC. This rearrangement joins TRBV2 to TRBJ2-4; TRBD2 might be the D (5 bases). Looked up from germline, CDR1 is SNHLY and CDR2 is FYNNEI. Trimming removed 5 bases from V and 8 bases from J, with 19 bases in between. There are 15 residues in the CDR3.

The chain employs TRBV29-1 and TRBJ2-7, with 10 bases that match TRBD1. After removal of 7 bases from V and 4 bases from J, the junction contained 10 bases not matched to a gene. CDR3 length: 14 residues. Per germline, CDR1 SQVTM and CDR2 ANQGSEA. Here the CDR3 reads CSAGPRDRGYEQYF. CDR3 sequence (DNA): TGCAGCGCTGGACCTCGGGACAGGGGTTACGAGCAGTACTTC.

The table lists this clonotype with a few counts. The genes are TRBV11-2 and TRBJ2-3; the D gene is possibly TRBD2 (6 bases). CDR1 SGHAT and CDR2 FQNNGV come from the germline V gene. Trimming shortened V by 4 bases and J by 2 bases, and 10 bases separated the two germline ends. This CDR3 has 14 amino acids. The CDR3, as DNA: TGTGCCAGCAGCTCCTGGGACTTCACAGATACGCAGTATTTT. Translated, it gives CASSSWDFTDTQYF.

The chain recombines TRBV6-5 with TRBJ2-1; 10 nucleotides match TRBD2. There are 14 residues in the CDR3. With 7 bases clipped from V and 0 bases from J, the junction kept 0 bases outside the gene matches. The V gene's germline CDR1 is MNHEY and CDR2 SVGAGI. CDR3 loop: CASTSGSSYNEQFF. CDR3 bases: TGTGCCAGCACTAGCGGGAGCTCCTACAATGAGCAGTTCTTC.